Presented here are 18 T cell receptor beta chains from one specimen sequenced in a study of Graves' ophthalmopathy and Graves' hyperthyroidism. Beta-chain TCR CDR3 regions were amplified from RNA transcripts. First-round RT-PCR with HTBI primers preceded a second-round multiplex PCR. Via MiXCR, TCRdb re-called the multiplex PCR reads, giving one row per CDR3 protein. The sample has a few hundred thousand distinct CDR3 sequences, about a sixth seen once. The sequencing input was peripheral blood. These receptors all come from an adult woman with stable Graves' hyperthyroidism.

The rearrangement joins TRBV15 to TRBJ1-1; TRBD1 is a possible D gene (5 bases). The CDR3 consists of 17 residues. Germline CDR1 reads LNHNV; CDR2 reads YYDKDF (reference sequence). Trimming removed 0 bases from V and 2 bases from J, with 16 bases in between. CDR3 DNA sequence: TGTGCCACCAGCAGAGATTGGATGGGGGAGATAAACACTGAAGCTTTCTTT. Translation: CATSRDWMGEINTEAFF.

This clonotype was seen more than once but under ten times. The chain links TRBV18 to TRBJ2-7; D remains unclear. Germline lookup yields CDR1 KGHSH and CDR2 LQKENI. The CDR3 totals 13 residues. With 2 bases removed from V and 3 bases from J, the gap between germline ends came to 8 bases. CDR3 in DNA: TGTGCCAGCTCACCAGAGGCTGACTACGAGCAGTACTTC. Protein product: CASSPEADYEQYF.

This clonotype was counted ten times or more. The chain has TRBV19 and TRBJ1-2; D call uncertain. V lost 6 bases and J lost 2, with 7 bases in between. Germline values: CDR1 LNHDA, CDR2 SQIVND (reference sequence). The CDR3 has 12 amino acids. In DNA, the CDR3 is TGTGCCAGTAGGGGCACCAACTATGGCTACACCTTC. Translation: CASRGTNYGYTF.

This clonotype was seen ten or more times. The gene calls are TRBV5-1 and TRBJ2-5, with D perhaps matching TRBD2 (6 bases). The V end was cut by 2 bases, the J end by 1 base, with 15 bases between. This CDR3 region has 16 residues. Germline CDR1 SGHRS, CDR2 YFSETQ. The CDR3 here is CASSLPLLATQETQYF. The DNA of the CDR3 is TGCGCCAGCAGCTTACCGCTCCTAGCGACCCAAGAGACCCAGTACTTC.

Remarks on this clonotype: At one end the junction does not follow the germline gene, possibly because of a read error. This chain links TRBV6-1 with TRBJ2-7; 8 bases align to TRBD2. Germline V lookup: CDR1 MNHNS, CDR2 SASEGT. This CDR3 contains 13 residues. The CDR3 coding sequence is TGTGCCAGCAGAAAAGCGGGGGACTACGATCAGTACTTC. Translating gives CASRKAGDYDQYF.

This clonotype was found many times. An end of the junction differs from the germline gene, which may be a read error. The genes are TRBV6-1 and TRBJ2-4; 10 bases fit TRBD2. Looked up from germline, CDR1 is MNHNS and CDR2 is SASEGT. The CDR3 runs 16 residues. Here the CDR3 reads CASREAGGASKNIQYF. As DNA, the CDR3 is TGTGCCAGCAGAGAAGCGGGAGGGGCGTCCAAAAACATTCAGTACTTC.

The rearrangement links TRBV6-2 or TRBV6-3 to TRBJ2-2; D remains ambiguous. The germline CDR1 and CDR2 sequences are MNHEY and SVGEGT. The CDR3 extends over 12 amino acids. V was pared by 6 bases and J by 9 bases, with 11 bases between. Here the CDR3 DNA reads TGTGCCAGCAGACGAATCTCCAGGGAGCTGTTTTTT. It codes for CASRRISRELFF.

V gene TRBV12-3 or TRBV12-4 combines with J gene TRBJ1-5; 9 bases align to TRBD1. The CDR3 is 16 residues long. Trimming took 6 bases from V and 0 from J; bases not matched to a gene: 6. The CDR3 bases are TGTGCCAGCAGCTTTACGACAGGGGGTAGCAATCAGCCCCAGCATTTT. Translated: CASSFTTGGSNQPQHF.

The table lists this clonotype with many counts. V and J are TRBV28 and TRBJ2-7; 14 bases fit TRBD2. V trimming: 4 bases; J trimming: 5 bases; junction bases outside the gene matches: 13. Germline V gene lookup returns CDR1 MDHEN and CDR2 SYDVKM. CDR3 length: 18 amino acids. The CDR3 is CASSSTGTSGSVINEQYF. CDR3 nucleotide sequence: TGTGCCAGCAGTTCTACCGGGACTAGCGGGAGTGTCATCAACGAGCAGTACTTC.

To note about this clonotype: A much larger clone lies one base from this, so it may be a read error. CDR3 sequence reads: CASSATGTENTGAFF. CDR3 sequence (DNA): TGTGCCAGCAGCGCCACGGGGACAGAGAACACTGGAGCTTTCTTT. This chain links TRBV9 with TRBJ1-1; 7 bases fit TRBD1. Germline values: CDR1 SGDLS, CDR2 YYNGEE. This CDR3 has 15 residues.

This sequence joins TRBV7-9 and TRBJ2-2; 7 positions agree with TRBD2. Germline CDR1 is SEHNR and CDR2 is FQNEAQ (reference sequence). The V gene end was trimmed by 11 bases and the J gene end by 4 bases; junction bases not matched to a gene: 4. CDR3 length: 12 amino acids. The CDR3 reads CASGGGTGELFF. DNA of the CDR3: TGTGCCTCGGGGGGTGGCACCGGGGAGCTGTTTTTT.

This clonotype was seen at least ten times. The chain employs TRBV12-3 or TRBV12-4 and TRBJ2-7; D is unresolved. CDR3 length: 11 amino acids. V lost 6 bases to trimming and J lost 4 bases, with 7 bases between them. CDR3 region: CASSVRYEQYF. CDR3 nucleotide sequence: TGTGCCAGCAGCGTTAGGTACGAGCAGTACTTC.

This clonotype was recorded at least ten times. This sequence joins TRBV20-1 and TRBJ1-3, with a tentative D call TRBD1 (6 bases). The V and J ends lost 6 bases and 3 bases respectively, with 15 bases between them. This CDR3 has 14 amino acids. From germline, CDR1 is DFQATT and CDR2 SNEGSKA (reference sequence). CDR3 sequence (DNA): TGCAGTGCCAGGTCAGGGGAGCTTGGAAACACCATATATTTT. This codes for CSARSGELGNTIYF.

This clonotype occurred many times. In nucleotides, the CDR3 is TGCAGTGCTAGCCGCCCTGGGACTAGCGTCTACATTCAGTACTTC. It is translated as CSASRPGTSVYIQYF. The genes are TRBV20-1 and TRBJ2-4, with TRBD2 identical over 10 bases. With 3 bases clipped from V and 8 bases from J, the junction kept 10 bases outside the gene matches. CDR1 and CDR2 from the germline V gene are DFQATT and SNEGSKA (reference sequence). The CDR3 is made up of 15 amino acids.

This clonotype has a count of ten or more. This CDR3 is CASKWNTEAFF. In DNA form, the CDR3 reads TGTGCCAGCAAGTGGAACACTGAAGCTTTCTTT. The chain has TRBV28 and TRBJ1-1; D not resolved. Trimming left V 7 bases short and J 1 base short, with 4 bases between. This CDR3 is 11 amino acids long. Per the germline V gene, CDR1 is MDHEN and CDR2 is SYDVKM.

The table lists this clonotype with many counts. CDR3 nucleotide sequence: TGTGCCAGCAGCGTAGAAGAGGGGAATAGGGCCAAAAACATTCAGTACTTC. Translation gives CASSVEEGNRAKNIQYF. The chain combines TRBV9 with TRBJ2-4; D is possibly TRBD1 or TRBD2 (5 bases each). Germline-derived CDR1 and CDR2 are SGDLS and YYNGEE. The CDR3 is 17 residues long. Trimming cost V 0 bases and J 1 base, with 14 bases left between them.

This clonotype was counted between two and nine times. This chain joins TRBV11-2 and TRBJ2-6; the D is unclear. Trimming took off 10 bases at V and 0 bases at J, with 16 bases between the two ends. The CDR3 covers 16 residues. Germline V gene sequence: CDR1 SGHAT, CDR2 FQNNGV. CDR3 protein: CATSLWGGSGANVLTF. CDR3 DNA: TGTGCCACTAGTCTCTGGGGTGGCTCTGGGGCCAACGTCCTGACTTTC. The whole variable domain, remainder taken from reference TRBV11-2 and TRBJ2-6, is EAGVAQSPRYKIIEKRQSVAFWCNPISGHATLYWYQQILGQGPKLLIQFQNNGVVDDSQLPKDRFSAERLKGVDSTLKIQPAKLEDSAVYLCATSLWGGSGANVLTFGAGSRLTVL.

As DNA, the CDR3 is TGTGCCAGCAGCCCCACAGGGACTTACACCGGGGAGCTGTTTTTT. Its translation is CASSPTGTYTGELFF. The V and J genes are TRBV7-2 and TRBJ2-2, with D perhaps matching TRBD1 or TRBD2 (6 bases each). The CDR3 is made up of 15 amino acids. Germline lookup yields CDR1 SGHTA and CDR2 FQGNSA. Trimming left V 5 bases short and J 3 bases short, with 13 bases between.